The 24 T cell receptor beta chains listed next were all sequenced from one sample in a study of blood T cell repertoires in COVID-19. Method: immunoSEQ multiplex PCR; TCRdb's copy keeps in-frame clones and lacks some. The sample has under 200,000 clones; 86% are singletons. Source material: peripheral blood. These receptors all stem from a woman aged 55-69 years with COVID-19, enrolled during active disease.

This sequence joins TRBV12-3 or TRBV12-4 and TRBJ1-5; no clear D gene. The V and J ends lost 4 bases and 3 bases respectively, with 7 bases between them. The CDR3 runs to 13 residues. The CDR3, as DNA: TGTGCCAGCAGTTCCAGAAACAATCAGCCCCAGCATTTT. It yields the protein CASSSRNNQPQHF.

This chain uses TRBV7-2 with TRBJ2-3; perhaps TRBD2 as D (5 bases). Trimming took off 4 bases at V and 6 bases at J, with 8 bases between the two ends. The germline V gene encodes CDR1 SGHTA and CDR2 FQGNSA. CDR3 size: 12 residues. CDR3 coding DNA: TGTGCCAGCAGCTCCTCGGGGGATACGCAGTATTTT. As protein: CASSSSGDTQYF.

Only one count was recorded for this clone. The chain carries TRBV7-9 and TRBJ2-1; 10 bases fit TRBD2. Germline CDR1 reads SEHNR; CDR2 reads FQNEAQ (reference sequence). The trim removed 4 bases at V and 3 bases at J, leaving 3 bases unmatched. This CDR3 is built from 15 residues. As DNA, the CDR3 is TGTGCCAGCAGCTCCGGACTAGCGGACTACAATGAGCAGTTCTTC. It yields the protein CASSSGLADYNEQFF.

The chain has TRBV30 and TRBJ1-5; no firm D call. Germline V gives CDR1 GTSNPN, CDR2 SVGIG (reference sequence). This CDR3 is built from 13 residues. V lost 2 bases, J lost 7 bases, and 12 bases lay in between. This CDR3 is CAWSTQKHQPQHF. The CDR3 coding sequence is TGTGCCTGGAGTACCCAAAAGCACCAGCCCCAGCATTTT. Combining the CDR3 with reference TRBV30 and TRBJ1-5 gives the whole variable domain SQTIHQWPATLVQPVGSPLSLECTVEGTSNPNLYWYRQAAGRGLQLLFYSVGIGQISSEVPQNLSASRPQDRQFILSSKKLLLSDSGFYLCAWSTQKHQPQHFGDGTRLSIL.

This clone was counted a single time. The chain carries TRBV30 and TRBJ2-3; no clear D gene. Between the trimmed V and J ends, which lost 2 bases and 1 base, there was a span of 7 bases. This CDR3 region has 13 residues. The germline CDR1 and CDR2 sequences are GTSNPN and SVGIG (reference sequence). The CDR3 loop is CAWSLTGTDTQYF. The CDR3 nucleotides are TGTGCCTGGAGTCTTACGGGCACAGATACGCAGTATTTT. The complete variable domain, with remaining parts taken from reference TRBV30 and TRBJ2-3, reads SQTIHQWPATLVQPVGSPLSLECTVEGTSNPNLYWYRQAAGRGLQLLFYSVGIGQISSEVPQNLSASRPQDRQFILSSKKLLLSDSGFYLCAWSLTGTDTQYFGPGTRLTVL.

The chain couples TRBV7-9 to TRBJ1-6, with D unresolved. This CDR3 region has 15 residues. Germline CDR1 is SEHNR and CDR2 is FQNEAQ (reference sequence). V gave up 5 bases and J gave up 5 bases, with 13 bases separating them. The CDR3 loop is CASSPQFLDNSPLHF. The CDR3 region has the DNA TGTGCCAGCAGCCCGCAGTTCCTAGATAATTCACCCCTCCACTTT. Variable domain in full (rest from reference TRBV7-9 and TRBJ1-6): DTGVSQNPRHKITKRGQNVTFRCDPISEHNRLYWYRQTLGQGPEFLTYFQNEAQLEKSRLLSDRFSAERPKGSFSTLEIQRTEQGDSAMYLCASSPQFLDNSPLHFGNGTRLTVT.

This chain uses TRBV5-1 with TRBJ1-2; D is perhaps TRBD1 (6 bases). Per germline, CDR1 SGHRS and CDR2 YFSETQ. This CDR3 comprises 12 residues. V lost 6 bases, J lost 7 bases, and 13 bases lay in between. CDR3 sequence reads: CASNGGEAGYTF. CDR3 coding DNA: TGCGCCAGCAATGGGGGCGAGGCTGGCTACACCTTC.

The rearrangement joins TRBV7-2 to TRBJ2-7; D remains ambiguous. V lost 4 bases to trimming and J lost 0 bases, with 4 bases between them. Per germline, CDR1 SGHTA and CDR2 FQGNSA. The CDR3 is 12 amino acids. The CDR3 region has the DNA TGTGCCAGCAGCTCTCTCTCCTACGAGCAGTACTTC. This translates into CASSSLSYEQYF.

The genes are TRBV6-5 and TRBJ1-3; 7 nucleotides line up with TRBD1. Trimming took 5 bases from V and 0 from J; bases not matched to a gene: 4. CDR3 length: 15 amino acids. Germline V gene lookup returns CDR1 MNHEY and CDR2 SVGAGI. The CDR3 DNA reads TGTGCCAGCAGTCACAGGGGAGTCTCTGGAAACACCATATATTTT. This encodes CASSHRGVSGNTIYF.

This clone occurred a few times. J is TRBJ2-3 and V is TRBV28, with a possible D match to TRBD1 (5 bases). This CDR3 is built from 13 residues. Germline CDR1 reads MDHEN; CDR2 reads SYDVKM. The ends were cut back, 8 bases at V and 2 bases at J, with 11 bases in the middle. The CDR3 region is CASQDIFTDTQYF. CDR3 nucleotides: TGTGCCAGCCAGGACATTTTCACAGATACGCAGTATTTT.

This chain links TRBV7-2 with TRBJ1-2; 8 nucleotides align to TRBD1. Germline V lookup: CDR1 SGHTA, CDR2 FQGNSA. Losses at the gene ends were 6 bases for V and 8 bases for J; bases not matched to a gene: 5. There are 12 residues in the CDR3. CDR3 sequence (DNA): TGTGCCAGCAGGAGGACAGGGTGGGGCTACACCTTC. Its protein product is CASRRTGWGYTF.

The chain combines TRBV24-1 with TRBJ1-1; tentatively, D is TRBD1 (5 bases). Germline V gives CDR1 KGHDR, CDR2 SFDVKD. Between the trimmed V and J ends, which lost 7 bases and 1 base, there was a span of 12 bases. This CDR3 is 14 amino acids long. The CDR3 bases are TGTGCCACCAGCGGGACTCTATGGAACACTGAAGCTTTCTTT. Its protein product is CATSGTLWNTEAFF.

To note about this clone: Relative to the germline gene, one junction end is altered; a read error may explain this. The gene calls are TRBV19 and TRBJ1-2; D remains ambiguous. CDR3 size: 13 residues. CDR1 and CDR2 from the germline V gene are LNHDA and SQIVND (reference sequence). This CDR3 is CAGSYRGGYGYTF. CDR3 DNA sequence: TGTGCCGGTAGCTATCGGGGTGGCTATGGCTACACCTTC. The variable domain in full, completed from reference TRBV19 and TRBJ1-2, reads DGGITQSPKYLFRKEGQNVTLSCEQNLNHDAMYWYRQDPGQGLRLIYYSQIVNDFQKGDIAEGYSVSREKKESFPLTVTSAQKNPTAFYLCAGSYRGGYGYTFGSGTRLTVV.

The chain is built from TRBV5-5 and TRBJ1-5; 11 bases align to TRBD1. V gave up 4 bases and J gave up 7 bases; unmatched junction bases: 4. CDR3 length equals 14 residues. In germline, CDR1 is SGHKS, CDR2 YYEKEE (reference sequence). As DNA, the CDR3 is TGTGCCAGCAGCCTCGGACAGGGGGCCCAGCCCCAGCATTTT. Translating gives CASSLGQGAQPQHF.

The chain uses TRBV14 and TRBJ2-5, with TRBD1 matching over 8 bases. The length of the CDR3 is 14 residues. The V and J ends lost 4 bases and 5 bases, in that order; junction bases with no gene match: 6. Germline lookup yields CDR1 SGHDN and CDR2 FVKESK. The CDR3 reads CASSRWTGYETQYF. The CDR3 DNA is TGTGCCAGCAGCCGCTGGACAGGGTATGAGACCCAGTACTTC. The full variable domain, its missing parts supplied by reference TRBV14 and TRBJ2-5, is EAGVTQFPSHSVIEKGQTVTLRCDPISGHDNLYWYRRVMGKEIKFLLHFVKESKQDESGMPNNRFLAERTGGTYSTLKVQPAELEDSGVYFCASSRWTGYETQYFGPGTRLLVL.

The chain is built from TRBV11-3 and TRBJ1-1; D gene unclear. Trimming cost V 0 bases and J 0 bases, with 5 bases left between them. The CDR3 has 14 residues. Germline V gene lookup returns CDR1 SGHNT and CDR2 YENEEA. CDR3 DNA: TGTGCCAGCAGCTTAGATCCAGTGAACACTGAAGCTTTCTTT. This encodes CASSLDPVNTEAFF.

The chain has TRBV5-6 and TRBJ1-1; perhaps TRBD1 as D (5 bases). The germline V and J ends were trimmed by 0 bases and 0 bases, with 12 bases remaining between them. This CDR3 comprises 16 residues. The V gene's germline CDR1 is SGHDT and CDR2 YYEEEE. This chain's CDR3 is CASSLAVRGMNTEAFF. In DNA form, the CDR3 reads TGTGCCAGCAGCTTGGCCGTACGGGGGATGAACACTGAAGCTTTCTTT.

The gene calls are TRBV3-1 (or the pseudogene TRBV3-2) and TRBJ2-1; 11 bases map to TRBD2. The CDR3 sequence is 16 residues long. V was clipped by 4 bases and J by 5 bases; unmatched bases: 7. Looked up from germline, CDR1 is LGHDT and CDR2 is YNNKEL (reference sequence). The CDR3 DNA is TGTGCCAGCAGCCTTAACGGACTAGCGGGTAACAATGAGCAGTTCTTC. Translated: CASSLNGLAGNNEQFF.

The rearrangement uses TRBV7-9 and TRBJ1-3; D possibly corresponds to TRBD1 (5 bases). CDR3 length: 15 amino acids. Trimming removed 4 bases from V and 4 bases from J, with 14 bases in between. Per the germline V gene, CDR1 is SEHNR and CDR2 is FQNEAQ (reference sequence). The DNA for the CDR3 is TGTGCCAGCAGCTCTACCGGGACTGCGGGAAACACCATATATTTT. Protein sequence: CASSSTGTAGNTIYF. Drawing the rest from reference TRBV7-9 and TRBJ1-3, the complete variable domain is DTGVSQNPRHKITKRGQNVTFRCDPISEHNRLYWYRQTLGQGPEFLTYFQNEAQLEKSRLLSDRFSAERPKGSFSTLEIQRTEQGDSAMYLCASSSTGTAGNTIYFGEGSWLTVV.

On this clone itself: The same CDR3 can be traced to other DNA sequences in this sample. This sequence joins TRBV30 and TRBJ2-7; 7 bases match TRBD2. The J segment lost 0 bases and the V segment lost 0 bases, leaving 2 bases of the junction unmatched. The germline V gene has CDR1 GTSNPN and CDR2 SVGIG (reference sequence). The CDR3 consists of 14 residues. CDR3: CAWSVGGSSYEQYF. For the CDR3, the DNA is TGTGCCTGGAGTGTCGGGGGGAGCTCCTACGAGCAGTACTTC. The full variable domain, in which reference TRBV30 and TRBJ2-7 provide the parts outside the CDR3, is SQTIHQWPATLVQPVGSPLSLECTVEGTSNPNLYWYRQAAGRGLQLLFYSVGIGQISSEVPQNLSASRPQDRQFILSSKKLLLSDSGFYLCAWSVGGSSYEQYFGPGTRLTVT.

The chain joins TRBV4-2 to TRBJ1-3, with 7 positions matching TRBD1. The CDR3 is 17 residues long. V was clipped by 0 bases and J by 0 bases; unmatched bases: 5. Germline assignment: CDR1 LGHNA and CDR2 YNFKEQ. The DNA of the CDR3 is TGTGCCAGCAGCCAAGAAAAGGGGGCTAGCTCTGGAAACACCATATATTTT. Residues: CASSQEKGASSGNTIYF.

This chain uses TRBV24-1 with TRBJ2-1, with 14 bases that match TRBD2. This CDR3 is built from 16 residues. CDR1 KGHDR and CDR2 SFDVKD come from the germline V gene. V lost 10 bases and J lost 7; bases outside the gene matches: 11. Here the CDR3 DNA reads TGTGCCACTCTCAACGGGACTAGCGGGAGAGGGAATGAGCAGTTCTTC. Its protein is CATLNGTSGRGNEQFF.

This clone was seen a handful of times. The V and J genes are TRBV28 and TRBJ2-7, with 9 bases lining up with TRBD1. Losses at the gene ends were 3 bases for V and 5 bases for J; bases not matched to a gene: 11. The germline gives CDR1 MDHEN, CDR2 SYDVKM. This CDR3 has 16 amino acids. The CDR3 DNA reads TGTGCCAGCAGTTTCCTCTCCGGGACAGGGATCCACGAGCAGTACTTC. It specifies CASSFLSGTGIHEQYF.

The chain combines TRBV19 with TRBJ1-5, with TRBD1 as a possible D gene (5 bases). Germline V lookup: CDR1 LNHDA, CDR2 SQIVND (reference sequence). The V end lost 1 base, the J end lost 7 bases, and 11 bases lay between the germline ends. This CDR3 spans 14 amino acids. The CDR3 spells CASSIAGGNQPQHF. In DNA, the CDR3 is TGTGCCAGTAGTATAGCGGGGGGAAACCAGCCCCAGCATTTT.